This T cell receptor (beta chain) was obtained from a study of post-analysis software for immune sequencing data. About the study: Both relapsing-remitting and secondary progressive multiple sclerosis featured among the disease courses, as did progressive-relapsing multiple sclerosis. General study results and limits: For normalized Chao1 diversity, multiple sclerosis patients scored significantly lower than controls did. F measure grouped same-batch samples tightly together. Higher frequency in patients than in controls was seen for about five TRBV segments, with TRBV5-6, TRBV5-1 and TRBV20-1 among them.

The V and J ends lost 1 base and 4 bases respectively, with 7 bases between them. The CDR3 is 13 amino acids. In germline, CDR1 is SGHVS, CDR2 FNYEAQ. Tagging with unique molecular identifiers was a feature of the TCR beta cDNA libraries. Out of about 0.9 to 11 million T cells, 480,000 or so cDNA molecules were generated. One entry per CDR3 protein results from TCRdb running MiXCR on the PCR reads. The sample carries more than 450,000 distinct CDR3 sequences, about 40% recorded once. There are a few counts of this clonotype. The target antigen is unknown. The V and J genes are TRBV7-6 and TRBJ2-5; the D is unclear. The sequenced sample consisted of blood. The origin of this receptor is a girl aged 10-17 years with multiple sclerosis. The CDR3 protein is CASSLGPTETQYF. In DNA, the CDR3 is TGTGCCAGCAGCTTAGGGCCGACAGAGACCCAGTACTTC.